The 19 T cell receptor beta chains below were found in one sample sequenced in a study of T cells in Graves' hyperthyroidism and ophthalmopathy. TCR beta CDR3 regions were amplified from RNA. An initial round of RT-PCR targeting the TCR CDR3 relied on the HTBI primer set. Using its own MiXCR run on the multiplex PCR reads, TCRdb lists one record per CDR3 protein. The sample carries about 270,000 distinct CDR3 sequences, 25% to 30% recorded once. Specimen: blood. Receptors originate from a man between 35 and 55 years old with Graves' hyperthyroidism that later progressed to Graves' ophthalmopathy.

This clonotype was picked up many times. The rearrangement links TRBV6-4 to TRBJ2-4, with 11 bases matching TRBD2. Germline V CDR1 and CDR2: MRHNA, SNTAGT. The J segment lost 3 bases and the V segment lost 8 bases, leaving 18 bases of the junction unmatched. The CDR3 loop spans 19 amino acids. The CDR3 DNA follows: TGTGCCAGCCTTTCTATCCCCCTTAGCGGGAGGGGAGACAAAAACATTCAGTACTTC. This translates into CASLSIPLSGRGDKNIQYF.

As DNA, the CDR3 is TGTGCCAGCAGTGGGTCATATGGGTCGGCGGGTTCACCCCTCCACTTT. Protein: CASSGSYGSAGSPLHF. The chain joins TRBV2 to TRBJ1-6; D not resolved. Germline V gives CDR1 SNHLY, CDR2 FYNNEI. Trimming removed 4 bases from V and 9 bases from J, with 19 bases in between. The CDR3 is made up of 16 amino acids.

This clonotype was seen ten or more times. A much larger clone lies one base from this, so it may be a read error. The chain uses TRBV12-3 or TRBV12-4 and TRBJ2-2; D unclear. This CDR3 contains 12 residues. V was trimmed by 3 bases and J by 6 bases, leaving 5 bases between them. CDR3 protein: CASSFIPGELFF. The CDR3 DNA sequence: TGTGCCAGCAGTTTTATCCCCGGGGAGCTGTTTTTT.

This clonotype was observed many times. V and J are TRBV12-3 or TRBV12-4 and TRBJ2-5; TRBD1 might be the D (5 bases). The CDR3 loop spans 13 amino acids. Trimming shortened V by 5 bases and J by 4 bases, and 11 bases separated the two germline ends. This chain's CDR3 is CASSKQGIETQYF. The CDR3 DNA follows: TGTGCCAGCAGTAAGCAGGGTATAGAGACCCAGTACTTC.

This rearrangement joins TRBV10-3 to TRBJ1-2; D not resolved. Germline V gene data show CDR1 as ENHRY and CDR2 as SYGVKD. V was trimmed by 3 bases and J by 4 bases, leaving 9 bases between them. The CDR3 runs 13 residues. CDR3 in amino acids: CAISDSGLYGYTF. CDR3 in DNA: TGTGCCATCAGTGACTCCGGGCTCTATGGCTACACCTTC.

This clonotype has ten or more counts. The chain's CDR3 is CASSLSGGSYEQYF. The CDR3 bases are TGTGCCAGCAGTTTGTCGGGAGGGTCCTACGAGCAGTACTTC. The V call is TRBV6-2 or TRBV6-3, the J call TRBJ2-7, with TRBD2 identical over 8 bases. This CDR3 region has 14 residues. Germline V lookup: CDR1 MNHEY, CDR2 SVGEGT. V trimming: 4 bases; J trimming: 1 base; junction bases outside the gene matches: 3.

The rearrangement joins TRBV20-1 to TRBJ1-5, with D possibly TRBD1 on 6 matching bases. The CDR3 is made up of 15 amino acids. Trimming pared 5 bases from V and 5 bases from J, leaving 19 bases between. The germline V gene encodes CDR1 DFQATT and CDR2 SNEGSKA (reference sequence). CDR3 coding DNA: TGCAGTGCTGACGTACCAGGGGCGGTTGATCAGCCCCAGCATTTT. This gives the protein CSADVPGAVDQPQHF.

The table lists this clonotype with many counts. The V call is TRBV20-1, the J call TRBJ2-2; D might be TRBD2 (7 bases). The CDR3 has 14 residues. V was cut by 3 bases and J by 2 bases, with 10 bases left in between. CDR1 is DFQATT, CDR2 SNEGSKA, per germline (reference sequence). CDR3 loop: CSASRGGNTGELFF. CDR3 sequence (DNA): TGCAGTGCTAGTAGGGGGGGTAACACCGGGGAGCTGTTTTTT.

The V and J genes are TRBV6-1 and TRBJ1-3; TRBD1 is a possible D gene (5 bases). In germline, CDR1 is MNHNS, CDR2 SASEGT. Trimming removed 3 bases at V and 8 bases at J, with 11 bases between. The length of the CDR3 is 13 residues. CDR3 sequence (DNA): TGTGCCAGCAGTGAGTTGGGGACCCACACCATATATTTT. As protein: CASSELGTHTIYF.

The chain links TRBV6-1 to TRBJ1-2, with D perhaps TRBD1 (6 bases). CDR3 length: 14 residues. The V gene's germline CDR1 is MNHNS and CDR2 SASEGT. Trimming took off 6 bases at V and 4 bases at J, with 15 bases between the two ends. CDR3 DNA sequence: TGTGCCAGCAGGGGGGACACCCGGGGCTATGGCTACACCTTC. Amino acids: CASRGDTRGYGYTF.

This clonotype was observed many times. V usage is TRBV19 and J usage is TRBJ1-1; TRBD1 is a possible D gene (6 bases). Per germline, CDR1 LNHDA and CDR2 SQIVND (reference sequence). The CDR3 consists of 12 residues. V lost 8 bases, J lost 1 base, and 8 bases lay in between. CDR3 protein: CASRGQNTEAFF. The CDR3 bases are TGTGCCAGTCGGGGACAGAACACTGAAGCTTTCTTT.

This clonotype was seen at least ten times. V is TRBV12-3 or TRBV12-4 and J is TRBJ2-5; unclear D gene. This CDR3 has 13 amino acids. Trimming cost V 5 bases and J 2 bases, with 9 bases left between them. CDR3 region: CASSQTDQETQYF. CDR3 coding DNA: TGTGCCAGCAGTCAGACCGATCAAGAGACCCAGTACTTC.

V usage is TRBV27 and J usage is TRBJ1-1, with 7 bases aligning to TRBD1. The CDR3 has 16 residues. Germline V gene sequence: CDR1 MNHEY, CDR2 SMNVEV (reference sequence). With V trimmed by 6 bases and J by 4 bases, 14 bases remained unmatched. Here the CDR3 reads CASRSRQTQGGTEAFF. The CDR3, as DNA: TGTGCCAGCAGAAGCCGACAGACCCAGGGGGGCACTGAAGCTTTCTTT.

This clonotype has ten or more counts. The chain links TRBV14 to TRBJ2-5, with TRBD2 as a possible D gene (5 bases). The CDR3 extends over 13 amino acids. The germline gives CDR1 SGHDN, CDR2 FVKESK. V was clipped by 4 bases and J by 5 bases, with 11 bases between them. The CDR3 sequence is CASSRGYLETQYF. The DNA for the CDR3 is TGTGCCAGCAGCCGAGGGTATTTGGAGACCCAGTACTTC.

This clonotype was seen ten or more times. This chain uses TRBV29-1 with TRBJ1-1, with unresolved D. This CDR3 comprises 13 residues. The ends were cut back, 4 bases at V and 0 bases at J, with 9 bases in the middle. Germline CDR1 reads SQVTM; CDR2 reads ANQGSEA. The CDR3 DNA reads as TGCAGCGTTGCGGGATCCATGAACACTGAAGCTTTCTTT. It is translated as CSVAGSMNTEAFF.

The chain couples TRBV5-6 to TRBJ1-1, with a possible D match to TRBD1 (6 bases). The CDR3 is made up of 13 amino acids. Germline-derived CDR1 and CDR2 are SGHDT and YYEEEE. Trimming left V 4 bases short and J 6 bases short, with 13 bases between. Here the CDR3 reads CASSPQGGAEAFF. CDR3 DNA sequence: TGTGCCAGCAGCCCACAGGGAGGCGCTGAAGCTTTCTTT.

This clonotype was seen repeatedly, ten times or more. The chain links TRBV27 to TRBJ1-2; TRBD1 might be the D (5 bases). Trimming removed 3 bases at V and 6 bases at J, with 20 bases between. This CDR3 has 16 residues. The V gene's germline CDR1 is MNHEY and CDR2 SMNVEV (reference sequence). This CDR3 reads CASSLVSGGKYHGYTF. The DNA for the CDR3 is TGTGCCAGCAGTTTGGTCTCCGGGGGAAAGTATCATGGCTACACCTTC.

The chain's CDR3 is CAWRGEGFVSGNTIYF. CDR3 in DNA: TGTGCCTGGAGGGGGGAGGGGTTCGTCTCTGGAAACACCATATATTTT. This chain connects TRBV30 to TRBJ1-3; possible D gene TRBD1, 5 bases. Trimming shortened V by 3 bases and J by 0 bases, and 15 bases separated the two germline ends. Germline-derived CDR1 and CDR2 are GTSNPN and SVGIG (reference sequence). The CDR3 runs to 16 residues.

This clonotype was seen ten or more times. This rearrangement joins TRBV7-3 to TRBJ1-1; no clear D. Looked up from germline, CDR1 is SGHTA and CDR2 is FQGTGA. This CDR3 comprises 14 residues. Trimming removed 1 base from V and 1 base from J, with 7 bases in between. CDR3 sequence reads: CASSLSSGNTEAFF. The CDR3 DNA sequence: TGTGCCAGCAGCTTAAGTAGTGGGAACACTGAAGCTTTCTTT.